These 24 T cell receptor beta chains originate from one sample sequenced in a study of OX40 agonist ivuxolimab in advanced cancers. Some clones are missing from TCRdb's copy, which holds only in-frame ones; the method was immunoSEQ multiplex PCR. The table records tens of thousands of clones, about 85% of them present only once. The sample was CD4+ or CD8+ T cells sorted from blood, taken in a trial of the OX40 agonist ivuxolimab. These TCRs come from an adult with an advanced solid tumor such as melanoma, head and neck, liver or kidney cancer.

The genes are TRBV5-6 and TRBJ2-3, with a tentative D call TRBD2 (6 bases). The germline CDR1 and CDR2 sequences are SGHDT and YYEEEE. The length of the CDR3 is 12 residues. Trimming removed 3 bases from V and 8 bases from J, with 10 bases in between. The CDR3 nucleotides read TGTGCCAGCAGCTCGGGCGGGGTTACGCAGTATTTT. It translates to CASSSGGVTQYF.

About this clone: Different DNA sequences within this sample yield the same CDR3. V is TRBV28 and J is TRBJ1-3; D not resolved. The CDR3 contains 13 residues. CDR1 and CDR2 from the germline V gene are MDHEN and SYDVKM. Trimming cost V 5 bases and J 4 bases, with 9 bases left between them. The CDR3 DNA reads TGTGCCAGCAGTCTCCTCCAGGGAAACACCATATATTTT. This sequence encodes CASSLLQGNTIYF.

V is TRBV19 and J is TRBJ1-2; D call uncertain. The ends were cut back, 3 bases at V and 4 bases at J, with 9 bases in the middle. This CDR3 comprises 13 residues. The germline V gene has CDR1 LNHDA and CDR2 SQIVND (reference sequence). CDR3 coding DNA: TGTGCCAGTAGTATGGCAGGAGTCTATGGCTACACCTTC. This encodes CASSMAGVYGYTF.

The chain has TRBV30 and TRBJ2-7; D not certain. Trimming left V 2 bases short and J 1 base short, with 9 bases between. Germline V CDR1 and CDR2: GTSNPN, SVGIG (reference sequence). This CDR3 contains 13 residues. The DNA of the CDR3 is TGTGCCTGGAGTATAGGGTCTTCCTACGAGCAGTACTTC. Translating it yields CAWSIGSSYEQYF.

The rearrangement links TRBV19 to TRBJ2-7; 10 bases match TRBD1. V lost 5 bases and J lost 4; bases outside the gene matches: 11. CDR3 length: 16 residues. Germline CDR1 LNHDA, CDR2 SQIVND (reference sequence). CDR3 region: CASSEGQGSINYEQYF. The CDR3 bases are TGTGCCAGTAGTGAGGGACAGGGGAGTATTAATTACGAGCAGTACTTC.

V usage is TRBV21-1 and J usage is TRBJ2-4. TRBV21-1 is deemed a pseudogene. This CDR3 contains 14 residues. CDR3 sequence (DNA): TGTGCCAGCACCCCAACCCTAGCCAAAAACATTCAGTACTTC. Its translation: CASTPTLAKNIQYF.

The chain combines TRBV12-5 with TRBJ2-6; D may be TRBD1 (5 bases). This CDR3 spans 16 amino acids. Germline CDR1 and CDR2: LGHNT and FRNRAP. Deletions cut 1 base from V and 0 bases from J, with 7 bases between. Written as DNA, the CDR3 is TGTGCTAGTGGTTTGGCGACAGACTCTGGGGCCAACGTCCTGACTTTC. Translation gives CASGLATDSGANVLTF.

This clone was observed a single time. The CDR3 region is CAWSPEGYTEAFF. The CDR3 DNA reads TGTGCCTGGAGTCCGGAGGGGTACACTGAAGCTTTCTTT. The J gene is TRBJ1-1, the V gene TRBV30; D might be TRBD1 (5 bases). V gave up 2 bases and J gave up 3 bases, with 10 bases separating them. There are 13 residues in the CDR3. CDR1 is GTSNPN and CDR2 is SVGIG in the germline V gene (reference sequence).

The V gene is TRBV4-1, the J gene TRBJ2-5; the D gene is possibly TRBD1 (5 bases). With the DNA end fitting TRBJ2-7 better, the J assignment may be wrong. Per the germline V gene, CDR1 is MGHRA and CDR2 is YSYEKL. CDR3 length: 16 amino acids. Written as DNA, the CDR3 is TGCGCCAGCAGCCAATCATTTGCGGCAGGGCGAAACGAGCAGTACTTC. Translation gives CASSQSFAAGRNEQYF.

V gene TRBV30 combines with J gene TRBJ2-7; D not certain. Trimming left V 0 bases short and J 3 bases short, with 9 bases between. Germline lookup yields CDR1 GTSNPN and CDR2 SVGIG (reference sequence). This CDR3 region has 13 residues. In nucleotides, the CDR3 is TGTGCCTGGAGTGTATCGGCAGTCTACGAGCAGTACTTC. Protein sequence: CAWSVSAVYEQYF.

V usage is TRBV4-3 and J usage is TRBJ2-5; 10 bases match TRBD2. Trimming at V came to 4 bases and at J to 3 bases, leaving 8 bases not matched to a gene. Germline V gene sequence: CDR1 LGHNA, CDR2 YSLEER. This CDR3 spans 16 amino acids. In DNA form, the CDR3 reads TGCGCCAGCAGCCCTGGCGGTAGCGGGAGGAAAGAGACCCAGTACTTC. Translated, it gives CASSPGGSGRKETQYF.

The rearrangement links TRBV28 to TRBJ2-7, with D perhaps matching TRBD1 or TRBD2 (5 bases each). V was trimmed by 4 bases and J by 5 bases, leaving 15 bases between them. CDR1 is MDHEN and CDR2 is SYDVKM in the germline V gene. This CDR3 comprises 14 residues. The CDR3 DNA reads TGTGCCAGCAGTTCTCAGTGGGACCGAGACGAGCAGTACTTC. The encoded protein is CASSSQWDRDEQYF.

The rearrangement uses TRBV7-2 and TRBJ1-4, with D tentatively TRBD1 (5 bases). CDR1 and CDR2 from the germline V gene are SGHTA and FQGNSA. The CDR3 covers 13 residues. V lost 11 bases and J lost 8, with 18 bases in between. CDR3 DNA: TGTGCCTCTCGGTTGTGGTGGGACGAAAAACTGTTTTTT. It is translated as CASRLWWDEKLFF.

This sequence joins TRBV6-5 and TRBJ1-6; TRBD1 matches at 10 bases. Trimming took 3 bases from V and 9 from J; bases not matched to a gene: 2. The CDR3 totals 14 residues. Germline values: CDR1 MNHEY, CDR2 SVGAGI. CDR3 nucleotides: TGTGCCAGCAGTTATGGGGACAGGGGTTCACCCCTCCACTTT. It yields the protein CASSYGDRGSPLHF.

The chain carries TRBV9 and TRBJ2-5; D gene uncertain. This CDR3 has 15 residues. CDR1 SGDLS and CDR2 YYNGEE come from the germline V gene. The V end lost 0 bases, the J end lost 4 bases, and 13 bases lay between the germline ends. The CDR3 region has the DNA TGTGCCAGCAGCGTAGAGAATAGCTTAGGAGAGACCCAGTACTTC. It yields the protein CASSVENSLGETQYF.

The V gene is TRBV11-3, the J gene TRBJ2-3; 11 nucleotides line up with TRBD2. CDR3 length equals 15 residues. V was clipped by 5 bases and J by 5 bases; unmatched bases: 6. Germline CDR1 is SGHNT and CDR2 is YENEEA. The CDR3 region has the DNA TGTGCCAGCAGCCCACGGACTAGCGGGCAAGATACGCAGTATTTT. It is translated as CASSPRTSGQDTQYF. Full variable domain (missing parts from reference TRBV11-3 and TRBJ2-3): EAGVVQSPRYKIIEKKQPVAFWCNPISGHNTLYWYLQNLGQGPELLIRYENEEAVDDSQLPKDRFSAERLKGVDSTLKIQPAELGDSAVYLCASSPRTSGQDTQYFGPGTRLTVL.

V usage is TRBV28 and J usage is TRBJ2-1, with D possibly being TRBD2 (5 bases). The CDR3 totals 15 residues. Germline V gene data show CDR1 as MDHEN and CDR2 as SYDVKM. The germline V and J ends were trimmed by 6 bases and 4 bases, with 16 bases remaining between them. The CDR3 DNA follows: TGTGCCAGCAGATCTCTAGCTTCTGGATACAATGAGCAGTTCTTC. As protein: CASRSLASGYNEQFF.

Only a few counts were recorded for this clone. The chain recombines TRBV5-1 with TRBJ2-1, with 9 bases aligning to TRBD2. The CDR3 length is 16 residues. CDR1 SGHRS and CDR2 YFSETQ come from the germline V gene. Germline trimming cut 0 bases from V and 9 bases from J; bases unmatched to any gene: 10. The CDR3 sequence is CASSLDFISGSGEQFF. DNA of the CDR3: TGCGCCAGCAGCTTGGACTTCATTAGCGGGAGTGGTGAGCAGTTCTTC.

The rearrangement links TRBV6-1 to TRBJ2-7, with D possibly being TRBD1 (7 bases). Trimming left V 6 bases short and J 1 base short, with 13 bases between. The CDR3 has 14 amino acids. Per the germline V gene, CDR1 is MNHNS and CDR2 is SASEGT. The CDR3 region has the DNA TGTGCCAGCAGGAGCCCAGGGGGGTCCTACGAGCAGTACTTC. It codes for CASRSPGGSYEQYF.

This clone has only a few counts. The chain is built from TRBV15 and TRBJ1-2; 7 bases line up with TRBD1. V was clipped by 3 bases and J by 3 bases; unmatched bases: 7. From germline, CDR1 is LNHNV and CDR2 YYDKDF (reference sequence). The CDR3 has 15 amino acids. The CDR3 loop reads CATSSDDRADYGYTF. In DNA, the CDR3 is TGTGCCACCAGCAGTGACGACAGGGCCGACTATGGCTACACCTTC. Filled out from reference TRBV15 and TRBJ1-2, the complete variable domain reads DAMVIQNPRYQVTQFGKPVTLSCSQTLNHNVMYWYQQKSSQAPKLLFHYYDKDFNNEADTPDNFQSRRPNTSFCFLDIRSPGLGDTAMYLCATSSDDRADYGYTFGSGTRLTVV.

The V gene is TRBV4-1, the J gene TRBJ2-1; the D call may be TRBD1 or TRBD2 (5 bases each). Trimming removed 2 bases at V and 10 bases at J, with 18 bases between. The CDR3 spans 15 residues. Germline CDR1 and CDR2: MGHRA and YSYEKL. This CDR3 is CASSQNDVGDEEQFF. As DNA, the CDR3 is TGCGCCAGCAGCCAAAACGACGTAGGGGACGAAGAGCAGTTCTTC.

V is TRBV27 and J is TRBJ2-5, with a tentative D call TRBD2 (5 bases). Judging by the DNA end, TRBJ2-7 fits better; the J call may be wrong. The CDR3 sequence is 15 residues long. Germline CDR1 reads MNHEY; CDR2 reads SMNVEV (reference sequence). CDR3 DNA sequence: TGTGCCAGCATTAGCTCCTGGGGAGTTAGCTACGAGCAGTACTTC. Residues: CASISSWGVSYEQYF.

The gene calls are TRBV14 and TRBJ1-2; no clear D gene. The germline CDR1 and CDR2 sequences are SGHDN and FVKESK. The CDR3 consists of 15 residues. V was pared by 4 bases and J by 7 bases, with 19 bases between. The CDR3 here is CASSPPLARPRGYTF. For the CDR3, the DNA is TGTGCCAGCAGCCCCCCCTTGGCACGGCCCCGTGGCTACACCTTC.

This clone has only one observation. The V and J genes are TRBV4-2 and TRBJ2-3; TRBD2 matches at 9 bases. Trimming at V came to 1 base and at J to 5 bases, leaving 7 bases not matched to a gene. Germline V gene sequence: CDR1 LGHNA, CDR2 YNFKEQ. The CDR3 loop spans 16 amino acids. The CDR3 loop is CASSQGVAGAVDTQYF. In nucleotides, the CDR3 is TGTGCCAGCAGCCAAGGCGTAGCGGGAGCGGTAGATACGCAGTATTTT.